This T cell receptor (beta chain) stems from a study of blood T cell repertoires in COVID-19. Study in general: Whether acute or convalescent, the COVID-19 samples came from the United States, Italy and Spain. The analysed material was cDNA or gDNA that came from T cells, B-cell-depleted T cells, or PBMCs.

V was pared by 4 bases and J by 5 bases, with 8 bases of the junction left unmatched. The CDR3 runs 16 residues. In germline, CDR1 is MNHEY, CDR2 SVGAGI. Method: immunoSEQ multiplex PCR; TCRdb's copy keeps in-frame clones and lacks some. Of just under 350,000 clones detected, about 88% appear once; the ten largest clones hold 6% to 8.5%. The specimen sequenced was peripheral blood. This rearrangement joins TRBV6-5 to TRBJ1-5; 10 nucleotides agree with TRBD1. The sequence was obtained from a woman aged 70-85 years with COVID-19, enrolled during active disease. DNA of the CDR3: TGTGCCAGCAGTTCCCGGCGGGGACAGGGGCATCAGCCCCAGCATTTT. Amino acid sequence: CASSSRRGQGHQPQHF.